This T cell receptor (beta chain) was recorded in a study of PD-1 blockade in mismatch repair-deficient tumors. Profiling relied on immunoSEQ multiplex PCR, and the TCRdb table lists in-frame clones only, not all of them. The data hold some 49,000 clones, with approximately 80% observed a single time. Study-wide points: Tumor-resident clones, often absent from pretreatment blood, expanded after pembrolizumab and then contracted.

With respect to this clone: The antigen remains undetermined.

The sequences come from PBMCs, collected before pembrolizumab treatment. This clonotype originated in an adult with mismatch repair-deficient cancer.

CDR3 nucleotide sequence: TGTGCCAGCAGCGATACTAGAGACAATGAGCAGTTCTTC. Translating gives CASSDTRDNEQFF. This rearrangement joins TRBV7-3 to TRBJ2-1, with a tentative D call TRBD2 (5 bases). The CDR3 sequence is 13 residues long. Germline values: CDR1 SGHTA, CDR2 FQGTGA. Between the trimmed V and J ends, which lost 5 bases and 5 bases, there was a span of 10 bases.